A selection of T cell receptor beta chains follows, all from one sample in a study of tumor-infiltrating lymphocytes in primary liver carcinoma. TCRdb passed the multiplex PCR reads through MiXCR, listing each CDR3 protein once. Here the sample spans 190,000 or so distinct CDR3 sequences, almost 65% being singletons. The sequencing sample was made of peripheral blood. The receptors shown here come from a woman aged 60-75 years with primary liver carcinoma and hepatitis B virus infection. Both conserved end residues are part of each CDR3. Clone size appears in some rows only: once, few, many, or a class for an expanded clone.

abundance	v_gene	j_gene	CDR3aa
NA	TRBV19	TRBJ1-2	CASMVRPGGYTF
NA	TRBV24-1	TRBJ2-5	CATREGRGPGETQYF
NA	TRBV11-2	TRBJ2-2	CASSFSSTNTGELFF
few	TRBV5-6	TRBJ2-5	CASSSELILTSGRAGEETQYF
NA	TRBV29-1	TRBJ2-1	CSASWTSGRGYEQSF
NA	TRBV7-9	TRBJ2-2	CASSQSGTRTGELFF
NA	TRBV7-8	TRBJ2-7	CASRLVSQGYEQYF
few	TRBV5-1	TRBJ2-2	CASSLQGDGELFF
many	TRBV5-8	TRBJ2-2	CASSLAWGTQNTGELFF
NA	TRBV6-5	TRBJ2-3	CASSPSGACTDTQYF
once	TRBV5-4	TRBJ2-1	CANRQASGAPNEQFF
NA	TRBV11-2	TRBJ2-1	CASSLMREWGEQLF
many	TRBV11-3	TRBJ2-3	CASSSGSARGLSADTQYF
NA	TRBV11-2	TRBJ2-1	CARSLESTLKNEQFF
NA	TRBV28	TRBJ2-1	CASSARLAGGFNEQFF